The 21 T cell receptor beta chains below all came from one sample that was sequenced in a study of human CD4 T cells and Enterobacteriaceae (TCRdb year 2020). Library preparation was by the immunoSEQ multiplex PCR assay. TCRdb carries this immuneACCESS record with in-frame sequences only. Its versions omit some clonotypes, under half of them owing to an unresolved V gene in the studies checked, with the rest unexplained. The sample table holds 27,000 or so clones, of which approximately 80% were seen once. The ten largest clones take up around 0.88% of the sample. Memory CD4+ T cells were FACS-sorted on a FACSAria III to over 95% purity as all CD4+ cells other than CD45RA+CCR7+CD95- naive cells. Sequencing was performed on memory CD4+ T cells from blood. Read against the paper, the sample's cell subset or site label means: total memory CD4 T cells sorted directly ex vivo, unstimulated. These receptors all come from a human donor in good health.

V is TRBV5-4 and J is TRBJ1-2, with TRBD1 identical over 12 bases. CDR3 size: 14 residues. The germline gives CDR1 SGHNT, CDR2 YYREEE (reference sequence). The V gene end was trimmed by 7 bases and the J gene end by 8 bases; junction bases not matched to a gene: 9. CDR3 coding DNA: TGTGCCAGCTGCCGGGACAGGGGGCTCGGGGGCTACACCTTC. Residues: CASCRDRGLGGYTF.

The chain recombines TRBV5-5 with TRBJ2-3; perhaps TRBD2 as D (5 bases). The CDR3 has 14 amino acids. V lost 2 bases and J lost 5, with 12 bases in between. CDR1 and CDR2 (germline): SGHKS, YYEKEE (reference sequence). CDR3 amino acids: CASSFGLLGDTQYF. The DNA for the CDR3 is TGTGCCAGCAGCTTTGGACTCCTCGGAGATACGCAGTATTTT.

This clone came up a few times. The V call is TRBV11-3, the J call TRBJ2-7, with D perhaps given as TRBD1 or TRBD2 (6 bases each). The CDR3 runs to 12 residues. Germline-derived CDR1 and CDR2 are SGHNT and YENEEA. V shed 6 bases and J shed 5 bases, with 11 bases lying between them. In DNA form, the CDR3 reads TGTGCCAGCAGAGGACGGGGGCACGAGCAGTACTTC. Protein sequence: CASRGRGHEQYF.

The chain recombines TRBV6-5 with TRBJ2-6, with D perhaps given as TRBD1 or TRBD2 (5 bases each). Germline V gene lookup returns CDR1 MNHEY and CDR2 SVGAGI. V lost 2 bases and J 3 bases, leaving 11 bases between the germline ends. The CDR3 covers 16 residues. In nucleotides, the CDR3 is TGTGCCAGCAGTTACGCAGGGACCGTTGGGGCCAACGTCCTGACTTTC. Amino acid sequence: CASSYAGTVGANVLTF.

This clone was counted between two and nine times. The DNA of the CDR3 is TGTGCCACCAGCAGAGACGGGGGTAGCGGGGCCCACGAGCAGTACTTC. Its translation: CATSRDGGSGAHEQYF. This chain links TRBV15 with TRBJ2-7, with TRBD2 matching over 8 bases. V was clipped by 0 bases and J by 5 bases; unmatched bases: 9. The germline CDR1 and CDR2 sequences are LNHNV and YYDKDF (reference sequence). The CDR3 length is 16 residues.

The genes are TRBV12-5 and TRBJ1-1; D not certain. The CDR3 sequence is 16 residues long. V shed 7 bases and J shed 1 base, with 19 bases lying between them. Germline V gene sequence: CDR1 LGHNT, CDR2 FRNRAP. CDR3 in amino acids: CASAAQPIVGNTEAFF. CDR3 in DNA: TGTGCTAGTGCCGCTCAGCCAATTGTAGGGAACACTGAAGCTTTCTTT.

The J gene is TRBJ1-4, the V gene TRBV5-5; D ambiguous. This CDR3 is 14 amino acids long. Trimming cost V 2 bases and J 6 bases, with 11 bases left between them. Germline CDR1 and CDR2: SGHKS and YYEKEE (reference sequence). The CDR3 loop reads CASSLSRTDEKLFF. The CDR3 region has the DNA TGTGCCAGCAGCTTATCGAGGACGGATGAAAAACTGTTTTTT.

The chain recombines TRBV6-1 with TRBJ2-3, with a tentative D call TRBD2 (6 bases). The CDR3 loop spans 13 amino acids. V was clipped by 7 bases and J by 6 bases, with 14 bases between them. Germline CDR1 is MNHNS and CDR2 is SASEGT. As DNA, the CDR3 is TGTGCCAGCACCGGGACGGGGAGGGATACGCAGTATTTT. It codes for CASTGTGRDTQYF.

The chain has TRBV4-2 and TRBJ2-2, with D maybe TRBD2 (6 bases). Germline CDR1 and CDR2: LGHNA and YNFKEQ. The CDR3 has 16 amino acids. Trimming shortened V by 7 bases and J by 4 bases, and 19 bases separated the two germline ends. As DNA, the CDR3 is TGTGCCAGCACCCTCGCGGGATACCGGGGCACCGGGGAGCTGTTTTTT. Its protein product is CASTLAGYRGTGELFF.

The V gene is TRBV6-6, the J gene TRBJ2-3; 7 bases agree with TRBD2. Trimming took 7 bases from V and 2 from J; bases not matched to a gene: 3. CDR1 MNHNY and CDR2 SVGAGI come from the germline V gene (reference sequence). The CDR3 has 13 amino acids. The CDR3 DNA is TGTGCCAGCATGAGCGGGATCACAGATACGCAGTATTTT. This codes for CASMSGITDTQYF.

V and J are TRBV10-3 and TRBJ1-5; no clear D. This CDR3 spans 14 amino acids. V lost 8 bases, J lost 0 bases, and 11 bases lay in between. The germline CDR1 and CDR2 sequences are ENHRY and SYGVKD. The CDR3 nucleotides read TGTGCCATCGGGAAGGACGGTAGCAATCAGCCCCAGCATTTT. Amino acids: CAIGKDGSNQPQHF.

This clone was counted a single time. The chain couples TRBV2 to TRBJ2-7; D gene uncertain. Germline-derived CDR1 and CDR2 are SNHLY and FYNNEI. This CDR3 is built from 12 residues. V shed 6 bases and J shed 6 bases, with 12 bases lying between them. As DNA, the CDR3 is TGTGCCAGCAGATCCGAATACAGCGAGCAGTACTTC. Its translation: CASRSEYSEQYF.

This clone turned up a few times. The chain carries TRBV11-3 and TRBJ2-5, with 9 bases fitting TRBD1. V was clipped by 1 base and J by 0 bases; unmatched bases: 3. Germline CDR1 is SGHNT and CDR2 is YENEEA. This CDR3 region has 16 residues. The CDR3 spells CASSLGDRVYQETQYF. CDR3 sequence (DNA): TGTGCCAGCAGCTTAGGGGACAGGGTGTACCAAGAGACCCAGTACTTC.

This clone came up a few times. The chain has TRBV29-1 and TRBJ2-1; 12 nucleotides line up with TRBD2. The CDR3 covers 18 residues. The ends lost 4 bases at V and 7 bases at J; junction bases unmatched: 17. Germline V gene data show CDR1 as SQVTM and CDR2 as ANQGSEA. The CDR3 region has the DNA TGCAGCGTTGGGAAGGGGACTAGCGGGCGGAGGGTAGGGAATGAGCAGTTCTTC. Its protein product is CSVGKGTSGRRVGNEQFF.

The rearrangement links TRBV27 to TRBJ2-1; the D gene is possibly TRBD2 (5 bases). The CDR3 covers 16 residues. Per germline, CDR1 MNHEY and CDR2 SMNVEV (reference sequence). Trimming shortened V by 3 bases and J by 6 bases, and 18 bases separated the two germline ends. The CDR3 DNA reads as TGTGCCAGCAGTTTTGGTTCTAGCATTCGGATCAATGAGCAGTTCTTC. This translates into CASSFGSSIRINEQFF.

This clone showed up just a few times. V usage is TRBV29-1 and J usage is TRBJ2-7; no clear D. CDR1 is SQVTM, CDR2 ANQGSEA, per germline. The CDR3 loop spans 14 amino acids. V dropped 4 bases and J dropped 0 bases, with 13 bases sitting between them. In DNA form, the CDR3 reads TGCAGCGTTGTCCCCTGGGATCGCTCCTACGAGCAGTACTTC. This gives the protein CSVVPWDRSYEQYF.

The chain recombines TRBV2 with TRBJ1-5; TRBD1 matches at 10 bases. Germline V gene lookup returns CDR1 SNHLY and CDR2 FYNNEI. This CDR3 contains 16 residues. Unmatched junction bases numbered 7, after V lost 7 bases and J lost 1 base. CDR3 bases: TGTGCCAGCACTAGGGACAGGGGATACAGCAATCAGCCCCAGCATTTT. Protein: CASTRDRGYSNQPQHF.

CDR3: CAWRDGQGIYEQYF. The CDR3 region has the DNA TGTGCCTGGAGGGACGGACAGGGTATCTACGAGCAGTACTTC. The J gene is TRBJ2-7, the V gene TRBV30; 8 positions match TRBD1. The length of the CDR3 is 14 residues. Unmatched junction bases numbered 7, after V lost 3 bases and J lost 3 bases. Germline V CDR1 and CDR2: GTSNPN, SVGIG (reference sequence).

The chain combines TRBV28 with TRBJ1-3; 8 bases agree with TRBD1. The CDR3 has 16 residues. Germline V gene lookup returns CDR1 MDHEN and CDR2 SYDVKM. V shed 2 bases and J 4 bases; nucleotides not matched to a gene: 7. The CDR3 is CASSLRQGTGGNTIYF. As DNA, the CDR3 is TGTGCCAGCAGTTTAAGACAGGGGACGGGGGGAAACACCATATATTTT.

The chain links TRBV30 to TRBJ1-4; D not resolved. This CDR3 has 11 amino acids. V was pared by 5 bases and J by 8 bases, with 9 bases between. Germline-derived CDR1 and CDR2 are GTSNPN and SVGIG (reference sequence). CDR3 in amino acids: CAWGIREKLFF. CDR3 coding DNA: TGTGCCTGGGGTATACGGGAAAAACTGTTTTTT.

The chain uses TRBV7-3 and TRBJ2-7; TRBD2 matches 15 bases. The germline CDR1 and CDR2 sequences are SGHTA and FQGTGA. CDR3 length: 16 residues. Losses at the gene ends were 2 bases for V and 5 bases for J; bases not matched to a gene: 4. The DNA for the CDR3 is TGTGCCAGCAGCTTACGGACTAGCGGGAGGGCACACGAGCAGTACTTC. It encodes CASSLRTSGRAHEQYF.